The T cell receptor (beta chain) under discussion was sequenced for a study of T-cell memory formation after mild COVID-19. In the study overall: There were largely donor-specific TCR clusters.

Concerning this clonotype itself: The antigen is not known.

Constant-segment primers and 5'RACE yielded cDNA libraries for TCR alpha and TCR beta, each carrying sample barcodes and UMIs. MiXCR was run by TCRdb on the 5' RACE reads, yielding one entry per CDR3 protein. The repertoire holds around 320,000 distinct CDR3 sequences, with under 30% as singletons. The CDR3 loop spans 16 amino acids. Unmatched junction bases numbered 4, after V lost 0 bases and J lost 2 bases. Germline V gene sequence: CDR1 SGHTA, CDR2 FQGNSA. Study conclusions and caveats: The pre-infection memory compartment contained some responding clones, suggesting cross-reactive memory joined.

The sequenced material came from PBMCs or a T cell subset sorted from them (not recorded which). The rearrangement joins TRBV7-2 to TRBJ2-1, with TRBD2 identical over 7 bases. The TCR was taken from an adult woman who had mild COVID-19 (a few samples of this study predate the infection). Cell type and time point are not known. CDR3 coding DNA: TGTGCCAGCAGCTTAGCTAGCGGGTCCACCTACAATGAGCAGTTCTTC. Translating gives CASSLASGSTYNEQFF.